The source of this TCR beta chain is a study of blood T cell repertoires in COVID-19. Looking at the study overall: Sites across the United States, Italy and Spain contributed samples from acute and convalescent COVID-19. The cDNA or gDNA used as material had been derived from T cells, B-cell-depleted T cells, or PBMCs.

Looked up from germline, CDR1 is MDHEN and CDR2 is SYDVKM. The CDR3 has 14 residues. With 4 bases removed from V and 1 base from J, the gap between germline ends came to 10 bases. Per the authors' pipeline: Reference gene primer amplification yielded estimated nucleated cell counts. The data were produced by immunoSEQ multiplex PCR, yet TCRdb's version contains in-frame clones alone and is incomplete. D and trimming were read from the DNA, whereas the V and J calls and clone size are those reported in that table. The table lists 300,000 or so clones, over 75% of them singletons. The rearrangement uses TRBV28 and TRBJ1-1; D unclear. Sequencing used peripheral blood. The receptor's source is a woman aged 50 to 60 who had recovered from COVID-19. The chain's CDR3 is CASSSIQENTEAFF. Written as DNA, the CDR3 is TGTGCCAGCAGTTCAATTCAGGAGAACACTGAAGCTTTCTTT.